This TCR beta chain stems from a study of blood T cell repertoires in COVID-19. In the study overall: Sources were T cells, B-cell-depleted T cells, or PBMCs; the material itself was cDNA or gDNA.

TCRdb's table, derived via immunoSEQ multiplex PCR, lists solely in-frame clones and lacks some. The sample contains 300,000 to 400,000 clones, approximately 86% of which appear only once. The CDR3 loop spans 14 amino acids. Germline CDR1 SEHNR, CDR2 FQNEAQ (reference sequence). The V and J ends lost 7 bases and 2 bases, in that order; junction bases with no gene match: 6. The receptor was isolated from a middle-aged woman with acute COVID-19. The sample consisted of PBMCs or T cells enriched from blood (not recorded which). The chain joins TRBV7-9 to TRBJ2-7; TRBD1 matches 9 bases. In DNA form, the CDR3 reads TGTGCCAGCAAACCGGGACAGGGAACCTACGAGCAGTACTTC. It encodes CASKPGQGTYEQYF.